The T cell receptor beta chain under discussion was sequenced for a study of T cell repertoires in cytomegalovirus infection. Study details: Both recently identified HLA-C-restricted and well-studied HLA-B-restricted CMV epitopes were used in the study. Carrying CMV and the relevant HLA type showed in public TCR beta signatures.

Trimming left V 3 bases short and J 1 base short, with 14 bases between. The CDR3 covers 17 residues. The V gene's germline CDR1 is KGHDR and CDR2 SFDVKD. With respect to this clonotype: The antigen is undetermined.

MiXCR was run by TCRdb on the reads, yielding one entry per CDR3 protein. Among about 140,000 distinct CDR3 sequences listed, approximately 30% were seen once. This receptor was taken from a human donor in good health (CMV status not recorded). Some clones in this sample may be carry-over from other donors' samples. The chain carries TRBV24-1 and TRBJ2-2, with D possibly being TRBD2 (5 bases). Sequencing used CD8+ T cells from cultured PBMCs, obtained from culture after CMV antigen stimulation. The CDR3 sequence: CATSDATYTRNTGELFF. The DNA for the CDR3 is TGTGCCACCAGTGATGCGACGTACACTAGGAACACCGGGGAGCTGTTTTTT.